Listed below are T cell receptor beta chains from one sample, sequenced in a study of T cell responses to AZD1222 COVID-19 vaccine. TCRdb's copy holds only in-frame clones and misses some; the assay was immunoSEQ multiplex PCR. The sample lists 85,000 or so clones, 80% to 95% occurring once. The sample was peripheral blood, taken 28 days after the second AZD1222 dose. These receptors were taken from an adult who received the AZD1222 COVID-19 vaccine. CDR3s include the opening cysteine and the closing phenylalanine or tryptophan. Each record gives: D gene, clone size, J gene, V gene, CDR3 DNA, CDR3 protein. D genes are given only for firm matches. Part of the rows lack a size; the others show once, few, many or a class for expanded clones.

d_gene: -
abundance: -
j_gene: TRBJ2-3
v_gene: TRBV21-1
CDR3nt: TGTGCCAGCAGCAAAGAGCTAGCGGGAGTCACAGATACGCAGTATTTT
CDR3aa: CASSKELAGVTDTQYF

d_gene: -
abundance: -
j_gene: TRBJ2-1
v_gene: TRBV19
CDR3nt: TGTGCCAGTAGTATTGAGGGCCCTCCAGTACATGAGCAGTTCTTC
CDR3aa: CASSIEGPPVHEQFF

d_gene: -
abundance: -
j_gene: TRBJ1-1
v_gene: TRBV3-1/TRBV3-2
CDR3nt: TGTGCCAGCAGGTCAGGGGAGGGAGACACTGAAGCTTTCTTT
CDR3aa: CASRSGEGDTEAFF

d_gene: TRBD1
abundance: -
j_gene: TRBJ1-3
v_gene: TRBV6-5
CDR3nt: TGTGCCAGCAGGGAGGGACAGACTGGAAACACCATATATTTT
CDR3aa: CASREGQTGNTIYF

d_gene: TRBD1
abundance: -
j_gene: TRBJ1-4
v_gene: TRBV19
CDR3nt: TGTGCCAGTAGTACCCGGACAGGAGCTACTAATGAAAAACTGTTTTTT
CDR3aa: CASSTRTGATNEKLFF

d_gene: -
abundance: -
j_gene: TRBJ2-1
v_gene: TRBV27
CDR3nt: TGTGCCAGCAGTTTATCGGTTGTGGGGGTACCCTACAATGAGCAGTTCTTC
CDR3aa: CASSLSVVGVPYNEQFF

d_gene: -
abundance: -
j_gene: TRBJ1-1
v_gene: TRBV5-1
CDR3nt: TGCGCCAGCAGCTCCGCCCCCGGGACGCCAAACACTGAAGCTTTCTTT
CDR3aa: CASSSAPGTPNTEAFF

d_gene: TRBD1
abundance: -
j_gene: TRBJ1-2
v_gene: TRBV27
CDR3nt: TGTGCCAGCAGTTTCGTCAGGGGGGGACAGGGGAATGGCTACACCTTC
CDR3aa: CASSFVRGGQGNGYTF

d_gene: -
abundance: -
j_gene: TRBJ2-2
v_gene: TRBV4-1
CDR3nt: TGCGCCAGCAGACCCACAGGCCGGGGGAACACCGGGGAGCTGTTTTTT
CDR3aa: CASRPTGRGNTGELFF

d_gene: -
abundance: -
j_gene: TRBJ1-5
v_gene: TRBV29-1
CDR3nt: TGCAGCGTTGCGGAAAGTTGGGGGAGCAATCAGCCCCAGCATTTT
CDR3aa: CSVAESWGSNQPQHF

d_gene: -
abundance: -
j_gene: TRBJ1-2
v_gene: TRBV21-1
CDR3nt: TGTGCCAGCAGCTCGGAGCCAATGCGGGGCTCCTACACCTTC
CDR3aa: CASSSEPMRGSYTF

d_gene: TRBD2
abundance: -
j_gene: TRBJ2-1
v_gene: TRBV27
CDR3nt: TGTGCCAGCAGTCCACCGGGGGGAGCGGGAGCGCGGGAGCAGTTCTTC
CDR3aa: CASSPPGGAGAREQFF

d_gene: TRBD2
abundance: -
j_gene: TRBJ2-1
v_gene: TRBV9
CDR3nt: TGTGCCAGCAGCTCCCTGGTAGGTAGCGGGGTCTACAATGAGCAGTTCTTC
CDR3aa: CASSSLVGSGVYNEQFF

d_gene: -
abundance: -
j_gene: TRBJ2-3
v_gene: TRBV27
CDR3nt: TGTGCCAGCAGTCCACTCCGCACAGATACGCAGTATTTT
CDR3aa: CASSPLRTDTQYF

d_gene: -
abundance: -
j_gene: TRBJ1-5
v_gene: TRBV15
CDR3nt: TGTGCCACCAGCAGAGTACAGGGAGGAAATCAGCCCCAGCATTTT
CDR3aa: CATSRVQGGNQPQHF

d_gene: TRBD1
abundance: -
j_gene: TRBJ1-2
v_gene: TRBV7-9
CDR3nt: TGTGCCAGCAGCGACAGGGATATCTATGGCTACACCTTC
CDR3aa: CASSDRDIYGYTF

d_gene: -
abundance: -
j_gene: TRBJ1-2
v_gene: TRBV2
CDR3nt: TGTGCCAGCAGTGAAAGTACCTATGGCTACACCTTC
CDR3aa: CASSESTYGYTF

d_gene: TRBD2
abundance: once
j_gene: TRBJ2-1
v_gene: TRBV5-1
CDR3nt: TGCGCCAGCAGCTTGATTCCATCGGGGGGTGGGTCCTACAATGAGCAGTTCTTC
CDR3aa: CASSLIPSGGGSYNEQFF

d_gene: -
abundance: once
j_gene: TRBJ2-5
v_gene: TRBV6-5
CDR3nt: TGTGCCAGCACCGGCAGGGTTTGGGAGACCCAGTACTTC
CDR3aa: CASTGRVWETQYF

d_gene: -
abundance: once
j_gene: TRBJ1-2
v_gene: TRBV12-3/TRBV12-4
CDR3nt: TGTGCCAGCAGTTTACAGGCCTTTGGCTACACCTTC
CDR3aa: CASSLQAFGYTF

d_gene: -
abundance: -
j_gene: TRBJ1-5
v_gene: TRBV16
CDR3nt: TGTGCCAGCAGCCAGATCTTCGAGGAGGGGAAACAGCCCCAGCATTTT
CDR3aa: CASSQIFEEGKQPQHF

d_gene: -
abundance: -
j_gene: TRBJ1-2
v_gene: TRBV14
CDR3nt: TGTGCCAGCAGCCACACCAGTAGGGCAGGACCTAACTATGGCTACACCTTC
CDR3aa: CASSHTSRAGPNYGYTF

d_gene: -
abundance: -
j_gene: TRBJ1-6
v_gene: TRBV11-2
CDR3nt: TGTGCCAGCAGCTTAGTCGGGGCTGGCCAGGGTTCACCCCTCCACTTT
CDR3aa: CASSLVGAGQGSPLHF

d_gene: TRBD1
abundance: once
j_gene: TRBJ1-6
v_gene: TRBV2
CDR3nt: TGTGCCAGCAACCGGGACAGGGGATCCTCCTATAATTCACCCCTCCACTTT
CDR3aa: CASNRDRGSSYNSPLHF

d_gene: TRBD1
abundance: -
j_gene: TRBJ1-1
v_gene: TRBV18
CDR3nt: TGTGCCAGCTCATCCGGACAGGGGTGGAACACTGAAGCTTTCTTT
CDR3aa: CASSSGQGWNTEAFF

d_gene: -
abundance: -
j_gene: TRBJ2-1
v_gene: TRBV11-3
CDR3nt: TGTGCCAGCAGCGACCGGGGACACTCCAATGAGCAGTTCTTC
CDR3aa: CASSDRGHSNEQFF

d_gene: -
abundance: -
j_gene: TRBJ1-2
v_gene: TRBV20-1
CDR3nt: TGCAGTGCTGACAGGAAGACTGGCTACACCTTC
CDR3aa: CSADRKTGYTF

d_gene: -
abundance: -
j_gene: TRBJ2-7
v_gene: TRBV9
CDR3nt: TGTGCCAGCAGCGTAGCTACCGGGGGGCCCTACGAGCAGTACTTC
CDR3aa: CASSVATGGPYEQYF

d_gene: -
abundance: -
j_gene: TRBJ1-2
v_gene: TRBV14
CDR3nt: TGTGCCAGCAGCCAAGTCGTTGGGGCCTATGGCTACACCTTC
CDR3aa: CASSQVVGAYGYTF

d_gene: -
abundance: -
j_gene: TRBJ1-1
v_gene: TRBV11-3
CDR3nt: TGTGCCAGCAGCTTGGGACTGAACACTGAAGCTTTCTTT
CDR3aa: CASSLGLNTEAFF

d_gene: -
abundance: -
j_gene: TRBJ1-5
v_gene: TRBV10-2
CDR3nt: TGCGCCAGCAGTGAGTCCCTGGGTGGGCCCCAGCATTTT
CDR3aa: CASSESLGGPQHF

d_gene: -
abundance: -
j_gene: TRBJ2-7
v_gene: TRBV7-9
CDR3nt: TGTGCCAGCAGCTTAGTAGATCGAGGGGATTCGAGCTACGAGCAGTACTTC
CDR3aa: CASSLVDRGDSSYEQYF

d_gene: -
abundance: -
j_gene: TRBJ1-1
v_gene: TRBV7-8
CDR3nt: TGTGCCAGCACCAATATGGCCGCGGGGGTGAACACTGAAGCTTTCTTT
CDR3aa: CASTNMAAGVNTEAFF

d_gene: TRBD1
abundance: -
j_gene: TRBJ2-1
v_gene: TRBV7-9
CDR3nt: TGTGCCAGCAGCTTAGTTTTGTCTGGGACAGACAATGAGCAGTTCTTC
CDR3aa: CASSLVLSGTDNEQFF

d_gene: -
abundance: -
j_gene: TRBJ1-1
v_gene: TRBV12-3/TRBV12-4
CDR3nt: TGTGCCAGCAGTTTACGAGGCCTGAGGGCTTTCTTT
CDR3aa: CASSLRGLRAFF

d_gene: TRBD1
abundance: once
j_gene: TRBJ1-1
v_gene: TRBV11-2
CDR3nt: TGTGCCAGCAGCTCGGACAGGGGGAATGAAGCTTTCTTT
CDR3aa: CASSSDRGNEAFF

d_gene: -
abundance: -
j_gene: TRBJ1-2
v_gene: TRBV4-2
CDR3nt: TGTGCCAGCAGCCAAGTCGCCGGGGATGGCTACACCTTC
CDR3aa: CASSQVAGDGYTF

d_gene: TRBD1
abundance: -
j_gene: TRBJ1-1
v_gene: TRBV30
CDR3nt: TGTGCCTGGCTAACAGGGGCTGGGACTGAAGCTTTCTTT
CDR3aa: CAWLTGAGTEAFF

d_gene: -
abundance: -
j_gene: TRBJ2-5
v_gene: TRBV3-1/TRBV3-2
CDR3nt: TGTGCCAGCAGCCGGCGTGCCCGGAAGGGGGGGACCCAGTACTTC
CDR3aa: CASSRRARKGGTQYF

d_gene: -
abundance: -
j_gene: TRBJ1-2
v_gene: TRBV19
CDR3nt: TGTGCCAGTAACCCAGCGTCCTCTCCCTCGGGCTACACCTTC
CDR3aa: CASNPASSPSGYTF

d_gene: -
abundance: -
j_gene: TRBJ1-5
v_gene: TRBV11-2
CDR3nt: TGTGCCAGCAGCTTAGGGAGAGATCAGCCCCAGCATTTT
CDR3aa: CASSLGRDQPQHF

d_gene: TRBD1
abundance: -
j_gene: TRBJ1-1
v_gene: TRBV5-1
CDR3nt: TGCGCCAGCAGCTTGGCGGGACAGGGGTACACTGAAGCTTTCTTT
CDR3aa: CASSLAGQGYTEAFF

d_gene: TRBD1
abundance: once
j_gene: TRBJ1-2
v_gene: TRBV11-2
CDR3nt: TGTGCCAGCAGGGTAACCGGGACAGGGGGGCACTATGGCTACACCTTC
CDR3aa: CASRVTGTGGHYGYTF

d_gene: -
abundance: once
j_gene: TRBJ1-1
v_gene: TRBV10-2
CDR3nt: TGCGCCAGCAGGAGGACCGTAGACCCGAACACTGAAGCTTTCTTT
CDR3aa: CASRRTVDPNTEAFF

d_gene: -
abundance: -
j_gene: TRBJ1-2
v_gene: TRBV10-3
CDR3nt: TGTGCCATCAGTGAGTCTATGTCCAGGGGTCTAGAGGACACCTTC
CDR3aa: CAISESMSRGLEDTF

d_gene: -
abundance: -
j_gene: TRBJ2-1
v_gene: TRBV7-3
CDR3nt: TGTGCCAGCAGCAGAACAGGATACAATGAGCAGTTCTTC
CDR3aa: CASSRTGYNEQFF

d_gene: -
abundance: -
j_gene: TRBJ2-4
v_gene: TRBV7-9
CDR3nt: TGTGCCAGCGGGCAGGGGAATGGAAACATTCAGTACTTC
CDR3aa: CASGQGNGNIQYF

d_gene: -
abundance: once
j_gene: TRBJ1-1
v_gene: TRBV6-6
CDR3nt: TGTGCCAGCAGTCTGCCGACAGGCATGAACACTGAAGCTTTCTTT
CDR3aa: CASSLPTGMNTEAFF

d_gene: -
abundance: -
j_gene: TRBJ2-3
v_gene: TRBV19
CDR3nt: TGTGCCAGTAGTTTTGTCAGCACAGATACGCAGTATTTT
CDR3aa: CASSFVSTDTQYF

d_gene: -
abundance: once
j_gene: TRBJ1-4
v_gene: TRBV3-1/TRBV3-2
CDR3nt: TGTGCCAGCAGCCAAGGGCAGGCCTTCAATGAAAAACTGTTTTTT
CDR3aa: CASSQGQAFNEKLFF

d_gene: TRBD1
abundance: -
j_gene: TRBJ1-2
v_gene: TRBV5-1
CDR3nt: TGCGCCAGCACCGCCGGGACAGCAGGCTACACCTTC
CDR3aa: CASTAGTAGYTF

d_gene: -
abundance: -
j_gene: TRBJ1-2
v_gene: TRBV7-3
CDR3nt: TGTGCCAGCAGCTTAACAGCACAGGGACGGGAGGGCTACACCTTC
CDR3aa: CASSLTAQGREGYTF

d_gene: TRBD1
abundance: -
j_gene: TRBJ1-2
v_gene: TRBV6-5
CDR3nt: TGTGCCAGCAGTACGGGACAGGGTAACTATGGCTACACCTTC
CDR3aa: CASSTGQGNYGYTF

d_gene: TRBD1
abundance: -
j_gene: TRBJ1-1
v_gene: TRBV7-9
CDR3nt: TGTGCCAGCAGCTTCAGGACAGGGGTTATCGCTGAAGCTTTCTTT
CDR3aa: CASSFRTGVIAEAFF